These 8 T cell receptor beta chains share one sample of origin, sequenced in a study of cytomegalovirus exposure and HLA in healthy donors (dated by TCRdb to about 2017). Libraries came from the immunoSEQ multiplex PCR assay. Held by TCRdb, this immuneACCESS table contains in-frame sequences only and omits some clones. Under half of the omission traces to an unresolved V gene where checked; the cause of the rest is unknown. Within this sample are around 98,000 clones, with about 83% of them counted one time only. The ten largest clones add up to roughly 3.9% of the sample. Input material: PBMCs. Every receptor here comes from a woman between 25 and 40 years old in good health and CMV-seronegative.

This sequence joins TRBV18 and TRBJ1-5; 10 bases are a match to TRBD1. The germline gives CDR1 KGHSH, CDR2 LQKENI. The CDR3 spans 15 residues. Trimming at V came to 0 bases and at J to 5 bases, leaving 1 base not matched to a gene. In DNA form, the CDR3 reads TGTGCCAGCTCACCACCGGGACAGGGGCATCAGCCCCAGCATTTT. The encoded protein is CASSPPGQGHQPQHF.

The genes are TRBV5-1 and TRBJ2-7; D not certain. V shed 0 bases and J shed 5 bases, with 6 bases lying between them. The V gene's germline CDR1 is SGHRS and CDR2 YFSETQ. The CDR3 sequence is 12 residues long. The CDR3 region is CASSLVSNEQYF. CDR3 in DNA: TGCGCCAGCAGCTTGGTATCTAACGAGCAGTACTTC.

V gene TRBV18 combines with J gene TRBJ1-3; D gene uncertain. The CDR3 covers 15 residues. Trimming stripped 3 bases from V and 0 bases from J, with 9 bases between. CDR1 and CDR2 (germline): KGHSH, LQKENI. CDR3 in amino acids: CASSPAGSSGNTIYF. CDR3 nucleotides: TGTGCCAGCTCACCGGCGGGGAGCTCTGGAAACACCATATATTTT.

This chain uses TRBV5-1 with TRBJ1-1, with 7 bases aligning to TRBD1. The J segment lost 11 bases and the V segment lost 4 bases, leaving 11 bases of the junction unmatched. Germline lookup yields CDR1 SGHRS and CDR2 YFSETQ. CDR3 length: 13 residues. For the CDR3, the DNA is TGCGCCAGCAGCCCGGGGACAGCCGAAACTGCTTTCTTT. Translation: CASSPGTAETAFF.

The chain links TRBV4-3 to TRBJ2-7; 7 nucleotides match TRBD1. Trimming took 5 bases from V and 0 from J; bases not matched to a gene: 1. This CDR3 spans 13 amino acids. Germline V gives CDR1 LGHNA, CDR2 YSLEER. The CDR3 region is CASSGDSSYEQYF. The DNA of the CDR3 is TGCGCCAGCAGCGGGGACAGCTCCTACGAGCAGTACTTC.

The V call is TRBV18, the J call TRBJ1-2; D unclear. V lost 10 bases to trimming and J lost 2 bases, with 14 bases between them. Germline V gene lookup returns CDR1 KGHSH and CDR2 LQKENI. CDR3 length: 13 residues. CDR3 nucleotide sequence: TGTGCCACCGCCCTCGGGGAGAACTATGGCTACACCTTC. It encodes CATALGENYGYTF. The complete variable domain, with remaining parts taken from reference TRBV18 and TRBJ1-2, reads NAGVMQNPRHLVRRRGQEARLRCSPMKGHSHVYWYRQLPEEGLKFMVYLQKENIIDESGMPKERFSAEFPKEGPSILRIQQVVRGDSAAYFCATALGENYGYTFGSGTRLTVV.

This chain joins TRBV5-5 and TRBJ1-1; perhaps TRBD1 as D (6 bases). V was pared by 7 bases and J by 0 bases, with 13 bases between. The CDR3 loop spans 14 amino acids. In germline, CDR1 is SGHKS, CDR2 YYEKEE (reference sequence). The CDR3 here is CASYRVPMNTEAFF. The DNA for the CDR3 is TGTGCCAGCTACAGGGTCCCCATGAACACTGAAGCTTTCTTT. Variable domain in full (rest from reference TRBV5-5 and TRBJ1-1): DAGVTQSPTHLIKTRGQQVTLRCSPISGHKSVSWYQQVLGQGPQFIFQYYEKEERGRGNFPDRFSARQFPNYSSELNVNALLLGDSALYLCASYRVPMNTEAFFGQGTRLTVV.

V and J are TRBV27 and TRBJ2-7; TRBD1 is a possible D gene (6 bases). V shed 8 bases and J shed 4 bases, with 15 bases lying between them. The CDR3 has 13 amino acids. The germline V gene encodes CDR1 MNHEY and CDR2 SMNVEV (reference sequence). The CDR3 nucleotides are TGTGCCAGCTCGCACACAGGGTTTTACGAGCAGTACTTC. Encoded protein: CASSHTGFYEQYF.